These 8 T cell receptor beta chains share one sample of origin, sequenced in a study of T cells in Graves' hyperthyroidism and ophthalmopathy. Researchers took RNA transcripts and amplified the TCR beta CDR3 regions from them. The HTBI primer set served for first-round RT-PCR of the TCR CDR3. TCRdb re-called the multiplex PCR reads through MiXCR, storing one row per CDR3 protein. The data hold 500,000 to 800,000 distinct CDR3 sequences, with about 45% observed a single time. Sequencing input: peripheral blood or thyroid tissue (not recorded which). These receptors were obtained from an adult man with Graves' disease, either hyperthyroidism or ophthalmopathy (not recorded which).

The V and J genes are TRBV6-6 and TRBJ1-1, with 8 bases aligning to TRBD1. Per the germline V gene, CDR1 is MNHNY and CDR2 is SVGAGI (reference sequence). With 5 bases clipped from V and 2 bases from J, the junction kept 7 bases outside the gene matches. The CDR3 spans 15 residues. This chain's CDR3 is CASSDRGRFNTEAFF. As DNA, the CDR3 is TGTGCCAGCAGTGACAGGGGAAGGTTCAACACTGAAGCTTTCTTT.

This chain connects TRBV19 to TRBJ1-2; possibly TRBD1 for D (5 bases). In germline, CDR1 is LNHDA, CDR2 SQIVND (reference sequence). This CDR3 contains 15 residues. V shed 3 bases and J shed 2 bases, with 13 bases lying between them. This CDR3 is CASSIGGSGNYGYTF. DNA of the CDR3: TGTGCCAGTAGTATTGGGGGTTCAGGGAACTATGGCTACACCTTC.

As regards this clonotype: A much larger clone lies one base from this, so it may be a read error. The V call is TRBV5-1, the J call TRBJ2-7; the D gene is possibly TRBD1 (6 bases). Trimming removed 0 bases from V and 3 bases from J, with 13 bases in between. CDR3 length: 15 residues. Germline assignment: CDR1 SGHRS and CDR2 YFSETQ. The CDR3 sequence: CASSLAAGVDYEQYF. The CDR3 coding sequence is TGCGCCAGCAGCTTGGCAGCAGGGGTGGACTACGAGCAGTACTTC. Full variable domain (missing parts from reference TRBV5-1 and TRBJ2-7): KAGVTQTPRYLIKTRGQQVTLSCSPISGHRSVSWYQQTPGQGLQFLFEYFSETQRNKGNFPGRFSGRQFSNSRSEMNVSTLELGDSALYLCASSLAAGVDYEQYFGPGTRLTVT.

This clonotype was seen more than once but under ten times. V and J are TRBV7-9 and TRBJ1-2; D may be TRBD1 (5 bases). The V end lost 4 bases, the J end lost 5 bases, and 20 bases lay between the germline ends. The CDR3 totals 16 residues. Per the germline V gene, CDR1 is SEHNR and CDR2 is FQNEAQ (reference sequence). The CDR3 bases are TGTGCCAGCAGCTCCCCCCCAGGGACGGTGGAGTATGGCTACACCTTC. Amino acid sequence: CASSSPPGTVEYGYTF.

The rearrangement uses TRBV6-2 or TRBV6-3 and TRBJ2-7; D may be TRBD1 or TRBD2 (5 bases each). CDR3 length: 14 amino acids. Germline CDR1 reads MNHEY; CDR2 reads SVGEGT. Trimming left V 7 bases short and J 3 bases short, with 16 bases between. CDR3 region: CASKNGAGSYEQYF. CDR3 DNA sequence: TGTGCCAGCAAAAACGGGGCGGGCAGCTACGAGCAGTACTTC.

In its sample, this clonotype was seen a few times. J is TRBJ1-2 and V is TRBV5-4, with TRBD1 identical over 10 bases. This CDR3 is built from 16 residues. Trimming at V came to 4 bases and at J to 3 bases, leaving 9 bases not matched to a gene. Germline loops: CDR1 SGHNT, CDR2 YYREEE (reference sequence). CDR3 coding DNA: TGTGCCAGCAGCAACCCCGGGACAGGGGATTACTATGGCTACACCTTC. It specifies CASSNPGTGDYYGYTF.

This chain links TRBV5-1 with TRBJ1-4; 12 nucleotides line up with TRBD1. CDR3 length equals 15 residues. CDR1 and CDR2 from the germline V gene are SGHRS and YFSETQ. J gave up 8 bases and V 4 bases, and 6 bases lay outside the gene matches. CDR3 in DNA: TGCGCCAGCAGCCGGGGGGACAGGGGGCACGAAAAACTGTTTTTT. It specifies CASSRGDRGHEKLFF.

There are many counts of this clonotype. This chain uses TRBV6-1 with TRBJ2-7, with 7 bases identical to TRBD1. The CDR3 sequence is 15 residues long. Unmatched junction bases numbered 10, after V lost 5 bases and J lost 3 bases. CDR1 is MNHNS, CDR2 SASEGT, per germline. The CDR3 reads CASSYTGEIGYEQYF. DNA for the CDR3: TGTGCCAGCAGTTACACAGGGGAGATTGGCTACGAGCAGTACTTC.